The rows below give T cell receptor beta chains drawn from one sample of a study of spatial heterogeneity in lung cancer. TCRdb reprocessed the 5' RACE reads via MiXCR and lists one record per CDR3 protein. The table shows about 52,000 distinct CDR3 sequences, with less than 8.5% occurring only once. Sequences were derived from PBMCs, sampled at surgery. These receptors were collected from a female donor with early-stage non-small cell lung cancer. The CDR3 runs from the conserved cysteine through the conserved F or W. D genes are given only for firm matches. Clone size appears in some rows only: once, few, many, or a class for an expanded clone.

D gene	J gene	V gene	clone size	CDR3 protein	CDR3 DNA
TRBD2	TRBJ2-3	TRBV4-1	many	CASSQGRGVGDTQYF	TGCGCCAGCAGCCAAGGGCGGGGGGTTGGAGATACGCAGTATTTT
-	TRBJ2-4	TRBV29-1	many	CSAPSQEGIQYF	TGCAGCGCCCCTAGCCAGGAGGGCATTCAGTACTTC
-	TRBJ1-4	TRBV7-9	few	CASSYPEGVGKLFF	TGTGCCAGCAGCTACCCGGAGGGGGTCGGAAAACTGTTTTTT
TRBD1	TRBJ1-5	TRBV10-1	-	CASSDRDSGYRSNQPQHF	TGCGCCAGCAGTGACCGGGACAGCGGATACCGTAGCAATCAGCCCCAGCATTTT
-	TRBJ2-5	TRBV11-2	many	CASSPGGLRGETQYF	TGTGCCAGCAGCCCCGGGGGGCTCCGGGGAGAGACCCAGTACTTC
TRBD1	TRBJ1-1	TRBV28	many	CASSPGGGQTEAFF	TGTGCCAGCAGTCCAGGGGGCGGACAAACTGAAGCTTTCTTT
TRBD1	TRBJ1-5	TRBV5-1	once	CACSLGPGQGNQPQHF	TGCGCCTGCAGCTTGGGGCCGGGACAGGGAAATCAGCCCCAGCATTTT
-	TRBJ2-7	TRBV20-1	-	CSANRGESPTYEQYF	TGCAGTGCTAATAGGGGGGAGAGTCCCACCTACGAGCAGTACTTC
TRBD1	TRBJ2-7	TRBV10-3	few	CAARGQGGVHEQYF	TGTGCCGCCCGTGGACAGGGCGGGGTCCACGAGCAGTACTTC
-	TRBJ2-4	TRBV7-9	many	CASSLTVDMSIQYF	TGTGCCAGCAGCTTAACCGTAGACATGAGCATTCAGTACTTC
-	TRBJ2-2	TRBV9	many	CASSVKATGELFF	TGTGCCAGCAGCGTAAAGGCCACCGGGGAGCTGTTTTTT
-	TRBJ1-2	TRBV14	many	CASSQDPGNYGYTF	TGTGCCAGCAGCCAAGATCCAGGGAACTATGGCTACACCTTC
-	TRBJ1-5	TRBV23-1	many	CASSHPNSNQPQHF	TGCGCCAGCAGTCACCCTAATAGCAATCAGCCCCAGCATTTT
TRBD1	TRBJ2-1	TRBV11-1	many	CASSFGQGSYNEQFF	TGTGCCAGCAGCTTCGGACAGGGGTCCTACAATGAGCAGTTCTTC
TRBD2	TRBJ2-2	TRBV12-3/TRBV12-4	many	CASSSSGTGELFF	TGTGCCAGCAGCTCTAGCGGGACCGGGGAGCTGTTTTTT
-	TRBJ1-6	TRBV2	many	CASRGRTYNSPLHF	TGTGCCAGCAGGGGGAGGACCTATAATTCACCCCTCCACTTT
TRBD1	TRBJ1-2	TRBV3-1	many	CASSQRAGTGAASYGYTF	TGTGCCAGCAGCCAAAGAGCGGGGACAGGCGCCGCGAGCTATGGCTACACCTTC
-	TRBJ2-6	TRBV29-1	-	CSVDSGANVLTF	TGCAGCGTTGATTCTGGGGCCAACGTCCTGACTTTC
-	TRBJ1-4	TRBV5-1	many	CASSITGLNEKLFF	TGCGCCAGCAGCATCACAGGGCTCAATGAAAAACTGTTTTTT
-	TRBJ2-7	TRBV4-1	-	CASSQGFEGAYEQYF	TGCGCCAGCAGCCAAGGATTTGAGGGGGCCTACGAGCAGTACTTC